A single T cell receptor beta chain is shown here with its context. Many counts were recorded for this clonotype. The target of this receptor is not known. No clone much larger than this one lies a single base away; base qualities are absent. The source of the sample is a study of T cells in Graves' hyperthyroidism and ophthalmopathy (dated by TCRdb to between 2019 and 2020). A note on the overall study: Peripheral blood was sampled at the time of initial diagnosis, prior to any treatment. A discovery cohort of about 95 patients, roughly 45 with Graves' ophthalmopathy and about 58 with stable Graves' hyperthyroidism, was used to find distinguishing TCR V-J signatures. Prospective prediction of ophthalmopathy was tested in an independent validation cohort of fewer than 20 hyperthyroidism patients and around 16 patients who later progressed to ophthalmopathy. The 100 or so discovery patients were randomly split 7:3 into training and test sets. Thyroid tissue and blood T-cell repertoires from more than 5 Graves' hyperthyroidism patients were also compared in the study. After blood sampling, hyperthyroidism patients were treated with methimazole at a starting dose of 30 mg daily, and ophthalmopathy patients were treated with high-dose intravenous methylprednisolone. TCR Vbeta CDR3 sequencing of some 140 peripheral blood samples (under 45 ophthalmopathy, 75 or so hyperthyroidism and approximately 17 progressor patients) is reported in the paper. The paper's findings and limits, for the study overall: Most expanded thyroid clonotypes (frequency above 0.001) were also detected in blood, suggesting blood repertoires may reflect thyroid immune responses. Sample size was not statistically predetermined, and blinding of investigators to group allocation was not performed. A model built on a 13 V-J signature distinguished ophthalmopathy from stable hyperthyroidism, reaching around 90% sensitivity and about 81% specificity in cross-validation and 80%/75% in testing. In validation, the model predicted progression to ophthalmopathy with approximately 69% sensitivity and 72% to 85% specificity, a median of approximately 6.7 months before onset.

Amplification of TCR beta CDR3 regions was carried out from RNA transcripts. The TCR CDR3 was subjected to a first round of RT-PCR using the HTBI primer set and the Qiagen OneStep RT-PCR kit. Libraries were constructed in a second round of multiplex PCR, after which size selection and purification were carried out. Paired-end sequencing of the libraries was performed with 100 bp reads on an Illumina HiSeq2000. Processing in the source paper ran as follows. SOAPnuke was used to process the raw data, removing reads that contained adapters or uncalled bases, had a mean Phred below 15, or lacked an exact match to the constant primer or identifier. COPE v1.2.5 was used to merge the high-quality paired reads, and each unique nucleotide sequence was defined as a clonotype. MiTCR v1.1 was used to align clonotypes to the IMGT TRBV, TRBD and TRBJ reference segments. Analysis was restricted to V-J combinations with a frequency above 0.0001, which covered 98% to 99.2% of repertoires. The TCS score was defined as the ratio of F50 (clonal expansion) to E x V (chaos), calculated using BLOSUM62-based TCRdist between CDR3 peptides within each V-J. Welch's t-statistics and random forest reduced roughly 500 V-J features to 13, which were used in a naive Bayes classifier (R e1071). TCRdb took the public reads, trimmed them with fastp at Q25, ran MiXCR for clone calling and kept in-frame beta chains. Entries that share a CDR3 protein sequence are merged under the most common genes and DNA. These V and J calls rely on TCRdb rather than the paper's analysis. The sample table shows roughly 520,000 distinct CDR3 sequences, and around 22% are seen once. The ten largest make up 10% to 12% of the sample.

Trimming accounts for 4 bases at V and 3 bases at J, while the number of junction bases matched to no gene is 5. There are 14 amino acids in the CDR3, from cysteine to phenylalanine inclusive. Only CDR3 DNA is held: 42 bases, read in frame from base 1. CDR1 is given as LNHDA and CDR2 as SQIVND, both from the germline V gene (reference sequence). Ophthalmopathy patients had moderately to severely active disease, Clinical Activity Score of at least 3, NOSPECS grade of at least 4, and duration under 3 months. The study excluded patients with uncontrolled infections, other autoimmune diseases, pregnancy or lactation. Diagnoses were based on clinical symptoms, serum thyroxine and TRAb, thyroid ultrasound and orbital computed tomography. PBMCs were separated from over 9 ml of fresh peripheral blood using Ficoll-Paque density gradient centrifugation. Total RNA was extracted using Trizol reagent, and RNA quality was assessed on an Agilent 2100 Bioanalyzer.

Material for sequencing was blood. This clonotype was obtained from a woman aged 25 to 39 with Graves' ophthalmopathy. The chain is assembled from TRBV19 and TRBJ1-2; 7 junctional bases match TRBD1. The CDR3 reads CASSRDSPYYGYTF. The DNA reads TGTGCCAGTAGTAGGGACAGCCCGTACTATGGCTACACCTTC.